Below, 20 T cell receptor beta chains from the same sample are listed, as sequenced in a study of blood T cell repertoires in COVID-19 (dated by TCRdb to the early 2020s). Libraries were made using the immunoSEQ multiplex PCR assay. TCRdb retrieved this table from immuneACCESS and kept in-frame rearrangements only. Not all clones are present; in checked studies, unresolved V genes account for under half, and no reason is known for the remainder. The table for this sample lists about 250,000 clones; about 87% of them were counted only once. The top ten clones comprise around 3.1% of the sample. Sequencing used PBMCs or T cells enriched from blood (not recorded which). The receptors stem from a woman aged 40 to 50 who had been exposed to COVID-19.

This chain connects TRBV4-3 to TRBJ1-3, with TRBD1 matching 9 bases. After removal of 0 bases from V and 0 bases from J, the junction contained 9 bases not matched to a gene. The CDR3 consists of 19 residues. CDR1 and CDR2 (germline): LGHNA, YSLEER. In DNA form, the CDR3 reads TGCGCCAGCAGCCAAGATCGGGGACAGGGCACAAGCTCTGGAAACACCATATATTTT. Its translation: CASSQDRGQGTSSGNTIYF.

With respect to this clone: An end of the junction differs from the germline gene, which may be a read error. V and J are TRBV5-1 and TRBJ1-1; 7 bases are shared with TRBD1. This CDR3 has 14 residues. From germline, CDR1 is SGHRS and CDR2 YFSETQ. The DNA of the CDR3 is TGTGCCAGCAGAACCGGACAGGCCCGGACTGAAGCTTTCTTT. It yields the protein CASRTGQARTEAFF. The variable domain in full, completed from reference TRBV5-1 and TRBJ1-1, reads KAGVTQTPRYLIKTRGQQVTLSCSPISGHRSVSWYQQTPGQGLQFLFEYFSETQRNKGNFPGRFSGRQFSNSRSEMNVSTLELGDSALYLCASRTGQARTEAFFGQGTRLTVV.

The chain has TRBV7-2 and TRBJ1-4; 8 nucleotides align to TRBD1. This CDR3 has 15 amino acids. The ends lost 5 bases at V and 3 bases at J; junction bases unmatched: 5. CDR1 and CDR2 from the germline V gene are SGHTA and FQGNSA. CDR3 nucleotide sequence: TGTGCCAGCAGCCTGGACAGGGCCTCTAATGAAAAACTGTTTTTT. This codes for CASSLDRASNEKLFF.

The rearrangement uses TRBV7-9 and TRBJ1-1; D gene unclear. This CDR3 has 14 residues. Germline lookup yields CDR1 SEHNR and CDR2 FQNEAQ (reference sequence). Trimming took 1 base from V and 1 from J, leaving 7 bases between them. The CDR3 DNA reads as TGTGCCAGCAGCTTAGTGGCAGGGAACACTGAAGCTTTCTTT. Its translation is CASSLVAGNTEAFF.

The genes are TRBV29-1 and TRBJ2-1; TRBD2 agrees at 7 bases. This CDR3 comprises 14 residues. The V segment lost 6 bases and the J segment 3 bases; nucleotides outside the gene matches: 8. Germline assignment: CDR1 SQVTM and CDR2 ANQGSEA. The CDR3 sequence: CSVTGTTLYNEQFF. CDR3 coding DNA: TGCAGCGTCACGGGGACTACACTCTACAATGAGCAGTTCTTC.

The chain has TRBV4-3 and TRBJ1-2, with TRBD1 identical over 7 bases. The CDR3 has 15 residues. The trim removed 4 bases at V and 0 bases at J, leaving 5 bases unmatched. Germline V gives CDR1 LGHNA, CDR2 YSLEER. CDR3 region: CASSRGQPTNYGYTF. CDR3 nucleotides: TGCGCCAGCAGCCGGGGACAGCCTACTAACTATGGCTACACCTTC.

The chain joins TRBV7-9 to TRBJ2-1, with 7 bases aligning to TRBD2. This CDR3 spans 16 amino acids. Germline V gene data show CDR1 as SEHNR and CDR2 as FQNEAQ (reference sequence). Losses at the gene ends were 7 bases for V and 2 bases for J; bases not matched to a gene: 11. The CDR3 sequence is CASTSRVGGAYNEQFF. CDR3 nucleotides: TGTGCCAGCACCTCTCGGGTGGGAGGGGCCTACAATGAGCAGTTCTTC. Looking up the rest from reference TRBV7-9 and TRBJ2-1 gives the full variable domain: DTGVSQNPRHKITKRGQNVTFRCDPISEHNRLYWYRQTLGQGPEFLTYFQNEAQLEKSRLLSDRFSAERPKGSFSTLEIQRTEQGDSAMYLCASTSRVGGAYNEQFFGPGTRLTVL.

The chain combines TRBV28 with TRBJ1-2; possible D gene TRBD1, 6 bases. The CDR3 extends over 14 amino acids. The ends were cut back, 7 bases at V and 4 bases at J, with 16 bases in the middle. CDR1 and CDR2 (germline): MDHEN, SYDVKM. The CDR3 DNA sequence: TGTGCCAGCACCTACGACAGGAGGCTCTATGGCTACACCTTC. This codes for CASTYDRRLYGYTF.

CDR3 nucleotides: TGTGCCAGCAGCCCCTTTAGTACTAGCGGGTCCTACAATGAGCAGTTCTTC. Translation: CASSPFSTSGSYNEQFF. The chain employs TRBV4-2 and TRBJ2-1, with TRBD2 identical over 9 bases. The V segment lost 4 bases and the J segment 1 base; nucleotides outside the gene matches: 8. This CDR3 spans 17 amino acids. The germline V gene has CDR1 LGHNA and CDR2 YNFKEQ.

The CDR3 nucleotides read TGTGCCAGCAGCCCGAGGGGGGGTGGCAATCAGCCCCAGCATTTT. Protein product: CASSPRGGGNQPQHF. The gene calls are TRBV27 and TRBJ1-5; possibly TRBD1 for D (6 bases). CDR3 length: 15 amino acids. The V gene lost 6 bases and the J gene lost 2 bases, with 14 bases spanning the gap. Germline loops: CDR1 MNHEY, CDR2 SMNVEV (reference sequence).

V and J are TRBV3-1 (or the pseudogene TRBV3-2) and TRBJ2-1, with 8 nucleotides matching TRBD2. The germline V gene has CDR1 LGHDT and CDR2 YNNKEL (reference sequence). The CDR3 spans 17 residues. The V segment lost 2 bases and the J segment 5 bases; nucleotides outside the gene matches: 11. CDR3 bases: TGTGCCAGCAGCCAACACTATCCGGGACTAGGAGACAATGAGCAGTTCTTC. This sequence encodes CASSQHYPGLGDNEQFF.

This chain uses TRBV7-2 with TRBJ2-3, with 12 positions matching TRBD2. The CDR3 spans 16 residues. V was clipped by 4 bases and J by 3 bases; unmatched bases: 5. Germline V gene lookup returns CDR1 SGHTA and CDR2 FQGNSA. CDR3 sequence: CASSYTSGGRTDTQYF. CDR3 bases: TGTGCCAGCAGCTATACTAGCGGGGGGCGGACAGATACGCAGTATTTT. Filled out from reference TRBV7-2 and TRBJ2-3, the complete variable domain reads GAGVSQSPSNKVTEKGKDVELRCDPISGHTALYWYRQSLGQGLEFLIYFQGNSAPDKSGLPSDRFSAERTGGSVSTLTIQRTQQEDSAVYLCASSYTSGGRTDTQYFGPGTRLTVL.

The CDR3 spells CAWSEGTALHF. CDR3 sequence (DNA): TGTGCCTGGAGCGAGGGGACAGCCCTCCACTTT. The V gene is TRBV30, the J gene TRBJ1-6; TRBD1 matches 7 bases. Losses at the gene ends were 3 bases for V and 14 bases for J; bases not matched to a gene: 4. Per the germline V gene, CDR1 is GTSNPN and CDR2 is SVGIG (reference sequence). The CDR3 length is 11 residues.

Concerning this clone itself: Other DNA sequences in this sample translate to the same CDR3. V gene TRBV27 combines with J gene TRBJ1-5, with D unresolved. V lost 2 bases, J lost 2 bases, and 7 bases lay in between. This CDR3 contains 14 residues. CDR1 MNHEY and CDR2 SMNVEV come from the germline V gene (reference sequence). The CDR3 region has the DNA TGTGCCAGCAGTTTACGTGAGGGCAATCAGCCCCAGCATTTT. Translating gives CASSLREGNQPQHF.

The genes are TRBV19 and TRBJ1-4, with a weak D call TRBD1 (6 bases). Germline V gene sequence: CDR1 LNHDA, CDR2 SQIVND (reference sequence). The CDR3 loop spans 15 amino acids. Trimming took 5 bases from V and 8 from J, leaving 18 bases between them. The CDR3 DNA is TGTGCCAGTAGTGCCCCGGGACAACCGGGCGAAAAACTGTTTTTT. Translating gives CASSAPGQPGEKLFF.

This chain links TRBV2 with TRBJ1-5; TRBD1 matches at 7 bases. V lost 4 bases to trimming and J lost 4 bases; unmatched junction nucleotides: 7. Germline lookup yields CDR1 SNHLY and CDR2 FYNNEI. The CDR3 length is 15 residues. The CDR3 reads CASSASTGANQPQHF. CDR3 bases: TGTGCCAGCAGTGCCTCTACAGGGGCGAATCAGCCCCAGCATTTT.

This chain links TRBV4-1 with TRBJ2-5; maybe TRBD1 (6 bases). V dropped 1 base and J dropped 5 bases, with 17 bases sitting between them. CDR1 and CDR2 (germline): MGHRA, YSYEKL. The CDR3 is made up of 16 amino acids. CDR3 coding DNA: TGCGCCAGCAGCCAAGCAACTAAACAGGGTTCGGAGACCCAGTACTTC. It codes for CASSQATKQGSETQYF.

The chain uses TRBV11-3 and TRBJ1-2, with 9 bases fitting TRBD1. Germline CDR1 reads SGHNT; CDR2 reads YENEEA. The CDR3 has 18 amino acids. Trimming at V came to 2 bases and at J to 1 base, leaving 11 bases not matched to a gene. CDR3 sequence: CASSLTYRGLANNYGYTF. As DNA, the CDR3 is TGTGCCAGCAGCTTAACCTACAGGGGGCTCGCCAATAACTATGGCTACACCTTC.

This rearrangement joins TRBV10-1 to TRBJ2-3; D possibly corresponds to TRBD1 (6 bases). V was trimmed by 10 bases and J by 0 bases, leaving 17 bases between them. The CDR3 sequence is 15 residues long. CDR1 and CDR2 (germline): WNHNN, SYGVQD (reference sequence). The CDR3 DNA reads TGCGCCACCAGGGGCAAGGTACCTAGCACAGATACGCAGTATTTT. Its protein product is CATRGKVPSTDTQYF.

J is TRBJ2-5 and V is TRBV30; D possibly corresponds to TRBD1 (5 bases). Trimming stripped 6 bases from V and 4 bases from J, with 9 bases between. Germline CDR1 GTSNPN, CDR2 SVGIG (reference sequence). The CDR3 loop spans 11 amino acids. The CDR3 region is CACAGRETQYF. Here the CDR3 DNA reads TGTGCCTGTGCAGGGCGAGAGACCCAGTACTTC.